This T cell receptor beta chain is from a study of cytomegalovirus exposure and HLA in healthy donors. TCRdb's table, derived via immunoSEQ multiplex PCR, lists solely in-frame clones and lacks some. The data contain 71,000 or so clones, approximately 94% of them seen just once; the ten biggest clones take up 1.4%. The CDR3 covers 14 residues. Germline V gives CDR1 MNHNY, CDR2 SVGAGI (reference sequence). The V and J ends lost 6 bases and 0 bases respectively, with 8 bases between them. This TCR was recovered from a man in his late teens or twenties in good health and CMV-seropositive. The rearrangement uses TRBV6-6 and TRBJ1-4; D is unresolved. Sequenced sample: PBMCs. CDR3 coding DNA: TGTGCCAGCAGAGCCGGTGCAACTAATGAAAAACTGTTTTTT. Translating it yields CASRAGATNEKLFF.